This TCR beta chain was sequenced in a study of blood T cell repertoires in COVID-19. Study background: Donors in the United States, Italy and Spain gave samples during acute or convalescent COVID-19. Sources were T cells, B-cell-depleted T cells, or PBMCs; the material itself was cDNA or gDNA.

Original handling: Reference gene primer amplification in the assay estimated nucleated cell counts. Generated by immunoSEQ multiplex PCR, the TCRdb table keeps only in-frame clones and is missing some. V and J calls and clone size are as listed in that table; D and trimming were resolved from the DNA. The sample has roughly 120,000 clones, approximately 80% seen once. Germline assignment: CDR1 MNHEY and CDR2 SMNVEV (reference sequence). The CDR3 has 13 amino acids. Trimming cost V 4 bases and J 4 bases, with 11 bases left between them. Sequenced: peripheral blood. This TCR derives from a human donor in a cohort sampled during active COVID-19. The chain uses TRBV27 and TRBJ2-7, with D perhaps TRBD1 (5 bases). CDR3 amino acids: CASSSAGRYEQYF. The CDR3 DNA reads TGTGCCAGCAGTTCCGCAGGGCGATACGAGCAGTACTTC.